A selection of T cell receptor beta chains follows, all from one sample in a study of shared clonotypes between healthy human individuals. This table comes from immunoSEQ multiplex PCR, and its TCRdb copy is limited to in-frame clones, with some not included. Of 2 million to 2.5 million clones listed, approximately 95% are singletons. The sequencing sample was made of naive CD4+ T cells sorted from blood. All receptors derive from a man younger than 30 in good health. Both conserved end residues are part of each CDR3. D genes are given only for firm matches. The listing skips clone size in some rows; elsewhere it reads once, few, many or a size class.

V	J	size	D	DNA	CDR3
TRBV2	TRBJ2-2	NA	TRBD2	TGTGCCAGCAGTTTTCTAGCGGGCGAAACCGGGGAGCTGTTTTTT	CASSFLAGETGELFF
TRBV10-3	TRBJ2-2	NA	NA	TGTGCCATCAATCCTAGTGCCGCCGGGGAGCTGTTTTTT	CAINPSAAGELFF
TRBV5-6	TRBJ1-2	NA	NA	TGTGCCAGCAGCTCGGGTTCGGACGGTCGTAACTATGGCTACACCTTC	CASSSGSDGRNYGYTF
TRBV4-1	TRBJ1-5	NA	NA	TGCGCCAGCAGCCAAAGGGGAGGGTCTGCCGTCAATCAGCCCCAGCATTTT	CASSQRGGSAVNQPQHF
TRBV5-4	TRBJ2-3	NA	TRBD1	TGTGCCAGCAGCTTCGGACAGGGAAGACGAACAGATACGCAGTATTTT	CASSFGQGRRTDTQYF
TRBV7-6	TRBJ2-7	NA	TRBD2	TGTGCCAGCAGCCCAGCGGGGGCCCCTCTCGAGCAGTACTTC	CASSPAGAPLEQYF
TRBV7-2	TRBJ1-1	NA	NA	TGTGCCAGCAGCTTAGGCGGACACATGAACACTGAAGCTTTCTTT	CASSLGGHMNTEAFF
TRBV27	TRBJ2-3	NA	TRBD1	TGTGCCAGCAGCTTAACAATAACAGGGGTTTCGCAGTATTTT	CASSLTITGVSQYF
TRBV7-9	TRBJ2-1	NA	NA	TGTGCCAGCAGCCAAGCGGAAAGCTCCTACAATGAGCAGTTCTTC	CASSQAESSYNEQFF
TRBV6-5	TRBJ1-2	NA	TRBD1	TGTGCCAGCAGTTCCTCTGACAGGGTCTATGGCTACACCTTC	CASSSSDRVYGYTF
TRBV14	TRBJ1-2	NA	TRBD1	TGTGCCAGCAGCCGGGACAGTTATGGCTACACCTTC	CASSRDSYGYTF
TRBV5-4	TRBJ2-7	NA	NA	TGTGCCAGCAGCTTGGTAGGGGGGAAAGTCAACGAGCAGTACTTC	CASSLVGGKVNEQYF
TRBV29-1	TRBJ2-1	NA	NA	TGCAGCGTTGAAGAGAACCTAAGGGGATCCTACAATGAGCAGTTCTTC	CSVEENLRGSYNEQFF
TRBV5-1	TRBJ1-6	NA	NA	TGCGCCAGCAGCTTTGACAGGAGTAATTCACCCCTCCACTTT	CASSFDRSNSPLHF
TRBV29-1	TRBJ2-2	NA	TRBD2	TGCAGCGCCTCGGGGGGGGTTAACACCGGGGAGCTGTTTTTT	CSASGGVNTGELFF
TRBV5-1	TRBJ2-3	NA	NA	TGCGCCAGCAGCCCGGGACGGATGACCACAGATACGCAGTATTTT	CASSPGRMTTDTQYF
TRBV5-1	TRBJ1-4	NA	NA	TGCGCCAGCAGCTCGGGGGACCTAAATAATGAAAAACTGTTTTTT	CASSSGDLNNEKLFF
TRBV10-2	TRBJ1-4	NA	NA	TGCGCCAGCAGTGTCTTGGGGAGGGGAGAAAAACTGTTTTTT	CASSVLGRGEKLFF
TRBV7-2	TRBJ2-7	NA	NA	TGTGCCAGCAGCCCCCCCCTCCTTGCGGTACCCTACGAGCAGTACTTC	CASSPPLLAVPYEQYF
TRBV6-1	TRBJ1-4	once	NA	TGTGCCAGCAGAGGACAGCTTGCAACTAATGAAAAACTGTTTTTT	CASRGQLATNEKLFF
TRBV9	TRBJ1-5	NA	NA	TGTGCCAGCAGCGGCGGGCCGGGGAATCAGCCCCAGCATTTT	CASSGGPGNQPQHF
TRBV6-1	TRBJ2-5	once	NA	TGTGCCAGCAGAGAACAGGGTCGTGGTGAGACCCAGTACTTC	CASREQGRGETQYF
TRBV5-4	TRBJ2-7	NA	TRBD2	TGTGCCAGCAGCCCCTCGACTAGCGGGAGCTCCTACGAGCAGTACTTC	CASSPSTSGSSYEQYF
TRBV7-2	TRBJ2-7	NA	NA	TGTGCCAGCAGCTTGGGGCAGCCCCCCTACGAGCAGTACTTC	CASSLGQPPYEQYF
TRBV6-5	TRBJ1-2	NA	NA	TGTGCCAGCAGTTACCAGGGGAGCTACACCTTC	CASSYQGSYTF
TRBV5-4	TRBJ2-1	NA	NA	TGTGCCAGCAGCTTTAGCGCTACCTACAATGAGCAGTTCTTC	CASSFSATYNEQFF
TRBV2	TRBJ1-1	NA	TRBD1	TGTGCCAGCAGTATCGCCCGGACAGGGGCCTCGAACACTGAAGCTTTCTTT	CASSIARTGASNTEAFF
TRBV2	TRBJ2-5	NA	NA	TGTGCCAGCAAGAGACTAGAGGAGACCCAGTACTTC	CASKRLEETQYF
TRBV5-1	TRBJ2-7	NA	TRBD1	TGCGCCAGCAGCCAAACGACAGGGGCCTACGAGCAGTACTTC	CASSQTTGAYEQYF
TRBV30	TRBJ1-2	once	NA	TGTGCCTGGAGTCCAGGGCAGGTCACCTATGGCTACACCTTC	CAWSPGQVTYGYTF
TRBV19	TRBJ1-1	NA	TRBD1	TGTGCCAGTAGTCTGTGGACAGGGAGGGTGAACACTGAAGCTTTCTTT	CASSLWTGRVNTEAFF
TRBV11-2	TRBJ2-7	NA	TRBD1	TGTGCCAGCAGCCCCGACCGGACAGGGGGGCTCTACGAGCAGTACTTC	CASSPDRTGGLYEQYF
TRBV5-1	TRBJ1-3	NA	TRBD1	TGCGCCAGCAGACTTCAGGGGGTGGATGGAAACACCATATATTTT	CASRLQGVDGNTIYF
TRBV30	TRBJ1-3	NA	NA	TGTGCCCGGCGGAGCTCTGGAAACACCATATATTTT	CARRSSGNTIYF
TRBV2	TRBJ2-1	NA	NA	TGTGCCAGCAGTGAATCTTGGCAGGCGCCCTACAATGAGCAGTTCTTC	CASSESWQAPYNEQFF
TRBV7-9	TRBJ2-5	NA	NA	TGTGCCAGCAGCTTAGAGACAGTTTCGGAGACCCAGTACTTC	CASSLETVSETQYF